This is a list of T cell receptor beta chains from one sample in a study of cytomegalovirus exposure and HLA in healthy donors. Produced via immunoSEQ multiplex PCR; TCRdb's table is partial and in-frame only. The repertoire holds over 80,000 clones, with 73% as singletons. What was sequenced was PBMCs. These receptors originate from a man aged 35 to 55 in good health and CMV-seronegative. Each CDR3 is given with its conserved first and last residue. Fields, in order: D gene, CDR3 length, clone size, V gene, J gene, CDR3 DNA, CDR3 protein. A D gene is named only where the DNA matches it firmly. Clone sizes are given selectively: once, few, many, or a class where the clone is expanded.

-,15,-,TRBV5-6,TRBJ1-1,TGTGCCAGCAGCTTGGTTGGGCACGGGGGCACTGAAGCTTTCTTT,CASSLVGHGGTEAFF
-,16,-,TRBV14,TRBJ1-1,TGTGCCAGCAGCCAAGGGAGAGGGAGGGTGAACACTGAAGCTTTCTTT,CASSQGRGRVNTEAFF
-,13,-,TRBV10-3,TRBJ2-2,TGTGCCATCAGTGCAGATCGCGGCGGGGAGCTGTTTTTT,CAISADRGGELFF
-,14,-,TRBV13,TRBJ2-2,TGTGCCAGCAGCCTATACAGAAACACCGGGGAGCTGTTTTTT,CASSLYRNTGELFF
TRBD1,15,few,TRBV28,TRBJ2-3,TGTGCCAGCAGCCAGGGGGCGGGGCACACAGATACGCAGTATTTT,CASSQGAGHTDTQYF
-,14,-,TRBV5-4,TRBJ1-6,TGTGCCAGCACCTGGGCCTCGAATAATTCACCCCTCCACTTT,CASTWASNNSPLHF
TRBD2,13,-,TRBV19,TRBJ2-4,TGTGCCAGTAGTCGCGGGGGTAGGAACATTCAGTACTTC,CASSRGGRNIQYF
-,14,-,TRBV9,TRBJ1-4,TGTGCCAGCAGCGTAATGGGGGCAAGTGAAAAACTGTTTTTT,CASSVMGASEKLFF
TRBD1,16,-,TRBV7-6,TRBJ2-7,TGTGCCAGCAGCAACCCGGGACAGGGCAGTAACGGCGAGCAGTACTTC,CASSNPGQGSNGEQYF
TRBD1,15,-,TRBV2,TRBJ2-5,TGTGCCAGCAGTGAGGTCACAGGGGGACAGGAGACCCAGTACTTC,CASSEVTGGQETQYF
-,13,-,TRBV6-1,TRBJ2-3,TGTGCCAGCAGTGAACGGGTGGGGACTCCGCAGTATTTT,CASSERVGTPQYF
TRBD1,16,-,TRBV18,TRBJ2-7,TGTGCCAGCTCACCACCCTTCCGGACAGGGGGCGACGAGCAGTACTTC,CASSPPFRTGGDEQYF
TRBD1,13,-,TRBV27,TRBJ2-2,TGTGCCAGCAGCCCACAGGGGGCCGGGGAGCTGTTTTTT,CASSPQGAGELFF
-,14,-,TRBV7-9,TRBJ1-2,TGTGCCAGCAGGCATGAGGTTACGGGGTATGGCTACACCTTC,CASRHEVTGYGYTF
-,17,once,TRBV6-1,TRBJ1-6,TGTGCCAGCAGTGAAACCAGGGCGCAAAGCTATAATTCACCCCTCCACTTT,CASSETRAQSYNSPLHF
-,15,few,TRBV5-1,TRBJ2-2,TGCGCCAGCAGCCGATGGGGGGGCGGTGACGGGGAGCTGTTTTTT,CASSRWGGGDGELFF
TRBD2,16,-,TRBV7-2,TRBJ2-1,TGTGCCAGCAGCTTAGACGGGGGGAGCTCCTACAATGAGCAGTTCTTC,CASSLDGGSSYNEQFF
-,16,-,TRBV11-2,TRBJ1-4,TGTGCCAGCAGCCCCATCCAGGACTCAACTAATGAAAAACTGTTTTTT,CASSPIQDSTNEKLFF
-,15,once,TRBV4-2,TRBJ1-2,TGTGCCAGCAGCCAAGAGTCAGGGGCTGACTATGGCTACACCTTC,CASSQESGADYGYTF
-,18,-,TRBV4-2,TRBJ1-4,TGTGCCAGCAGCCAAGATCTAGAGGAGATAATAACTAATGAAAAACTGTTTTTT,CASSQDLEEIITNEKLFF
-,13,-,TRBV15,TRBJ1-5,TGTGCCACCAGCAACAGAATCAATCAGCCCCAGCATTTT,CATSNRINQPQHF
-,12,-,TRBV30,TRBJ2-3,TGTGCCTGGAGTGTTTCGGCAGATACGCAGTATTTT,CAWSVSADTQYF
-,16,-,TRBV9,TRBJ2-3,TGTGCCAGCAGCGCCCAGGGCCCCCAAGTCGCAGATACGCAGTATTTT,CASSAQGPQVADTQYF
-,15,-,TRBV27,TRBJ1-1,TGTGCCAGCAGTCTTGACCCCCGTTGGGGAGGTGAAGCTTTCTTT,CASSLDPRWGGEAFF
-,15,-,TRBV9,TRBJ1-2,TGTGCCAGCAGCGTTCTCGAGGGAGGAGGCTATGGCTACACCTTC,CASSVLEGGGYGYTF
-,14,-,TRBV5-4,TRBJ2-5,TGTGCCAGCAGCTTTCGGGGGGCCGATGAGACCCAGTACTTC,CASSFRGADETQYF
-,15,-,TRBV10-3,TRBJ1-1,TGTGCCATCAGTGAGCTTCCCTTGAGTAACACTGAAGCTTTCTTT,CAISELPLSNTEAFF
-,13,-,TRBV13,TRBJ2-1,TGTGCCAGCAGCCGATTTCAGGGTAGTGAGCAGTTCTTC,CASSRFQGSEQFF
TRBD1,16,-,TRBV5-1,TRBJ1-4,TGCGCCAGCAGCTCCAAACCCGGGACAGGGACTGAAAAACTGTTTTTT,CASSSKPGTGTEKLFF
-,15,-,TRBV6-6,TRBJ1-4,TGTGCCAGCAGTACCCAGGGTCGTGCAGGTGAAAAACTGTTTTTT,CASSTQGRAGEKLFF
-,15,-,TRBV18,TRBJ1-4,TGTGCCAGCTCACCACCAGCGGGGAGGCGTGAAAAACTGTTTTTT,CASSPPAGRREKLFF
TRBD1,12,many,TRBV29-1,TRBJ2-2,TGCAGCGCCTCACAGGGGTTCGGGGAGCTGTTTTTT,CSASQGFGELFF
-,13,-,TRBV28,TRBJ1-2,TGTGCCAGCAGACGAGGACTTAACTATGGCTACACCTTC,CASRRGLNYGYTF
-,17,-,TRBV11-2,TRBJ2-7,TGTGCCAGCAGCTCTGGAGGAGGGCAGTGGGTTTACTACGAGCAGTACTTC,CASSSGGGQWVYYEQYF
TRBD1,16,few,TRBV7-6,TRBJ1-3,TGTGCCAGCAGCTTGACCGGGACAGGACCTGGAAACACCATATATTTT,CASSLTGTGPGNTIYF
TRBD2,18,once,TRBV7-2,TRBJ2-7,TGTGCCAGCAGCTTATCTCGGACTAGCGGGGGGGCCCCCTACGAGCAGTACTTC,CASSLSRTSGGAPYEQYF
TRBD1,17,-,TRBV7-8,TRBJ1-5,TGTGCCAGCAGCTTAGCCGGGACAGGGCCTAGCAATCAGCCCCAGCATTTT,CASSLAGTGPSNQPQHF
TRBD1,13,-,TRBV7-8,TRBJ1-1,TGTGCCAGCAGCTTGACAGGGACGGGGGGGACTTTCTTT,CASSLTGTGGTFF
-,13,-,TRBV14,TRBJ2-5,TGTGCCAGCAGCCGCCAAGCGGAAGAGACCCAGTACTTC,CASSRQAEETQYF
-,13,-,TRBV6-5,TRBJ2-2,TGTGCCAGCAGTTTCCTTTCCACCGGGGAGCTGTTTTTT,CASSFLSTGELFF
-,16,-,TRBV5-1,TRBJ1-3,TGCGCCAGCAGCTTGGACGGACAGAGCTCTGGAAACACCATATATTTT,CASSLDGQSSGNTIYF
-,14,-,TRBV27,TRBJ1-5,TGTGCCAGCAGTTACAGGGATAGCAATCAGCCCCAGCATTTT,CASSYRDSNQPQHF
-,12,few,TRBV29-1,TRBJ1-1,TGCAGCGTTACCAGGGCTCTGCCCCAAGCTTTTTTT,CSVTRALPQAFF
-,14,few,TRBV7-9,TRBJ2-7,TGTGCCAGCAGCTTAGAAGGGGGTCCCTACGAGCAGTACTTC,CASSLEGGPYEQYF
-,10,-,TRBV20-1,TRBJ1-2,TGCAGTGCAGACTTTTATGGCTACACCTTC,CSADFYGYTF
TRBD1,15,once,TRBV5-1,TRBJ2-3,TGCGCCAGCAGCTTAAGGGACAGGGGTAAAGATACGCAGTATTTT,CASSLRDRGKDTQYF
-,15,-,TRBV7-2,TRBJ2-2,TGTGCCAGCAGCTTTCACAAGGGGCCAGGCGGGGAGCTGTTTTTT,CASSFHKGPGGELFF
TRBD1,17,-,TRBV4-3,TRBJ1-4,TGCGCCAGCAGCCAAGAGGCCATACAGGGGGAAGGAGAAAAACTGTTTTTT,CASSQEAIQGEGEKLFF
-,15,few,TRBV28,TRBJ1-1,TGTGCCAGCAGTTTAGGAGGACTGAACAACGCTGAAGCTTTCTTT,CASSLGGLNNAEAFF
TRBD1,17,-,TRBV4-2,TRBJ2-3,TGTGCCAGCATCAAAAGCGGACAGGTCCAGCGCACAGATACGCAGTATTTT,CASIKSGQVQRTDTQYF
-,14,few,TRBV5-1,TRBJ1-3,TGCGCCAGCAGCTTGGCAGGCTCTGGAAACACCATATATTTT,CASSLAGSGNTIYF
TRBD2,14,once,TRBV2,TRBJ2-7,TGTGCCAGCGGGGGACTAGCGGCCCTAGGCGAGCAGTACTTC,CASGGLAALGEQYF
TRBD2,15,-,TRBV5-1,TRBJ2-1,TGCGCCAGCAGCTCGGGACTAGCGGGGGAAAATGAGCAGTTCTTC,CASSSGLAGENEQFF